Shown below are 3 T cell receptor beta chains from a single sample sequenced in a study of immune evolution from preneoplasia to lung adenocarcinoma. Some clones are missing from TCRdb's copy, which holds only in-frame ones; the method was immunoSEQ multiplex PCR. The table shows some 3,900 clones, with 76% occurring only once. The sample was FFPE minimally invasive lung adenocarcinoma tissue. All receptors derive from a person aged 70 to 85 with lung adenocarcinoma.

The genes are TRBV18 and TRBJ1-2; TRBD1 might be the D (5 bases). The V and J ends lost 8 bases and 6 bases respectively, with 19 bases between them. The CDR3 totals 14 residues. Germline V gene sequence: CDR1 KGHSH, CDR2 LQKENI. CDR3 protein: CASRQGDGIHGYTF. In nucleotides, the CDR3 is TGTGCCAGCCGACAAGGGGACGGAATCCATGGCTACACCTTC.

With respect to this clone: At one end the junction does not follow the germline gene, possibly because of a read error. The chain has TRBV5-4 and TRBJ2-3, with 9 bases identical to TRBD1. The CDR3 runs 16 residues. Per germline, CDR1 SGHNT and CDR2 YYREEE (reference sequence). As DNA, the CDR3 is TGTGTCAGCAGCCCGGGACAGGGTTCGTGGAGTGGTACGCAGTATTTT. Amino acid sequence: CVSSPGQGSWSGTQYF.

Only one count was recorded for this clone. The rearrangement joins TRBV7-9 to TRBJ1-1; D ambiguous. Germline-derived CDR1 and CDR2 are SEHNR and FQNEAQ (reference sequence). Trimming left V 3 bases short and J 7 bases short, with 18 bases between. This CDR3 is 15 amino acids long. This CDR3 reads CASSFHSPGKGEAFF. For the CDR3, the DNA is TGTGCCAGCAGCTTCCACAGCCCCGGGAAGGGTGAAGCTTTCTTT.